These 2 T cell receptor beta chains share one sample of origin, sequenced in a study of Ad26.COV2.S vaccination and SARS-CoV-2 variants. The treatment here: over 15 received Ad26.COV2.S at low or high dose, single or two shots; five or six received placebo; per-sample allocation not given. The samples were gathered on day 63 after the first injection of vaccine or placebo. Data came from immunoSEQ multiplex PCR; TCRdb stores just in-frame clones and leaves some out. The sample has more than 300,000 clones; around 81% are singletons. Material: peripheral blood, obtained in a trial of Ad26.COV2.S vaccine versus placebo. These receptors all stem from a person between 18 and 59 years old who received the Ad26.COV2.S COVID-19 vaccine or a placebo.

This chain links TRBV9 with TRBJ2-3; D gene uncertain. Germline CDR1 SGDLS, CDR2 YYNGEE. The CDR3 totals 12 residues. V gave up 3 bases and J gave up 3 bases, with 5 bases separating them. The CDR3 DNA is TGTGCCAGCAGCGCCCTGACAGATACGCAGTATTTT. The encoded protein is CASSALTDTQYF.

V is TRBV12-3 or TRBV12-4 and J is TRBJ2-1, with D possibly TRBD2 on 6 matching bases. This CDR3 is built from 13 residues. V was shortened by 1 base and J by 9 bases, with 10 bases between the two germline ends. The CDR3 reads CASSLGGRGEQFF. Written as DNA, the CDR3 is TGTGCCAGCAGTTTAGGAGGGCGGGGTGAGCAGTTCTTC.